The 27 T cell receptor beta chains presented below share a single source sample, sequenced in a study of T cell responses to AZD1222 COVID-19 vaccine. This table comes from immunoSEQ multiplex PCR, and its TCRdb copy is limited to in-frame clones, with some not included. The sample lists fewer than 150,000 clones; roughly 91% were seen once. The material sequenced was peripheral blood, taken 28 days after the second AZD1222 dose. These receptors all stem from an adult who received the AZD1222 COVID-19 vaccine.

The chain couples TRBV29-1 to TRBJ1-1; tentative D call: TRBD1 (5 bases). V gave up 1 base and J gave up 1 base, with 10 bases separating them. Germline CDR1 is SQVTM and CDR2 is ANQGSEA. This CDR3 is 14 amino acids long. As DNA, the CDR3 is TGCAGCGTTGAAGGGGACGGATCGAACACTGAAGCTTTCTTT. Its protein is CSVEGDGSNTEAFF.

The J gene is TRBJ2-1, the V gene TRBV19; D possibly corresponds to TRBD2 (5 bases). This CDR3 contains 14 residues. Germline CDR1 is LNHDA and CDR2 is SQIVND (reference sequence). Trimming stripped 3 bases from V and 1 base from J, with 7 bases between. CDR3 protein: CASSMGGSYNEQFF. Written as DNA, the CDR3 is TGTGCCAGTAGTATGGGCGGGTCCTACAATGAGCAGTTCTTC.

V gene TRBV19 combines with J gene TRBJ1-1, with D possibly matching TRBD1 (5 bases). The CDR3 extends over 15 amino acids. V lost 6 bases to trimming and J lost 0 bases, with 14 bases between them. CDR1 is LNHDA, CDR2 SQIVND, per germline (reference sequence). CDR3 residues: CASRLWSGLNTEAFF. Written as DNA, the CDR3 is TGTGCCAGTAGACTTTGGTCAGGGCTGAACACTGAAGCTTTCTTT.

This clone occurred once. This chain links TRBV28 with TRBJ1-2; D is unresolved. Trimming pared 2 bases from V and 5 bases from J, leaving 9 bases between. This CDR3 region has 13 residues. The germline V gene encodes CDR1 MDHEN and CDR2 SYDVKM. The CDR3 bases are TGTGCCAGCAGTTTAGGGAAGGAGTATGGCTACACCTTC. This codes for CASSLGKEYGYTF.

V gene TRBV29-1 combines with J gene TRBJ2-2; D remains unclear. The germline CDR1 and CDR2 sequences are SQVTM and ANQGSEA. Trimming removed 4 bases from V and 4 bases from J, with 10 bases in between. This CDR3 is built from 13 residues. The CDR3 DNA follows: TGCAGCGTTGCGGGTCGGTCCACCGGGGAGCTGTTTTTT. This encodes CSVAGRSTGELFF.

The chain has TRBV27 and TRBJ2-2, with D unresolved. The CDR3 runs 13 residues. V was cut by 5 bases and J by 7 bases, with 11 bases left in between. Germline V CDR1 and CDR2: MNHEY, SMNVEV (reference sequence). For the CDR3, the DNA is TGTGCCAGCAGTCCTTTGGGGAACGGGGAGCTGTTTTTT. It yields the protein CASSPLGNGELFF.

The chain links TRBV4-2 to TRBJ2-2; 8 bases agree with TRBD2. Germline loops: CDR1 LGHNA, CDR2 YNFKEQ. The V segment lost 3 bases and the J segment 4 bases; nucleotides outside the gene matches: 4. The CDR3 covers 15 residues. CDR3 in amino acids: CASSHIGRGTGELFF. CDR3 nucleotide sequence: TGTGCCAGCAGCCATATCGGGAGGGGCACCGGGGAGCTGTTTTTT.

V usage is TRBV15 and J usage is TRBJ2-7; possible D gene TRBD2, 6 bases. Trimming stripped 0 bases from V and 11 bases from J, with 14 bases between. The CDR3 loop spans 13 amino acids. Germline-derived CDR1 and CDR2 are LNHNV and YYDKDF (reference sequence). The CDR3 loop is CATSRDIREVEYF. As DNA, the CDR3 is TGTGCCACCAGCAGAGATATTAGGGAGGTAGAGTACTTC.

The rearrangement links TRBV6-7 to TRBJ1-2; 8 positions agree with TRBD1. TRBV6-7 counts as an open reading frame of uncertain function. This CDR3 contains 14 residues. Trimming at V came to 8 bases and at J to 6 bases, leaving 11 bases not matched to a gene. The CDR3 DNA reads as TGTGCCAGCCCCCCGGCAGGGGGCGCCGATGGCTACACCTTC. Protein: CASPPAGGADGYTF.

The chain uses TRBV6-2 or TRBV6-3 and TRBJ1-3; the D is unclear. Germline-derived CDR1 and CDR2 are MNHEY and SVGEGT. Trimming left V 5 bases short and J 3 bases short, with 11 bases between. This CDR3 is 14 amino acids long. The CDR3 nucleotides are TGTGCCAGCAGTCGTCAGGATTTTGGAAACACCATATATTTT. This translates into CASSRQDFGNTIYF.

The chain couples TRBV18 to TRBJ2-7; no firm D call. CDR1 and CDR2 from the germline V gene are KGHSH and LQKENI. Deletions cut 4 bases from V and 3 bases from J, with 19 bases between. This CDR3 has 16 residues. The CDR3 loop reads CASSQQTPLAVYEQYF. CDR3 DNA: TGTGCCAGCTCACAACAGACACCCCTGGCAGTCTACGAGCAGTACTTC. Supplemented by reference TRBV18 and TRBJ2-7, the full variable domain reads NAGVMQNPRHLVRRRGQEARLRCSPMKGHSHVYWYRQLPEEGLKFMVYLQKENIIDESGMPKERFSAEFPKEGPSILRIQQVVRGDSAAYFCASSQQTPLAVYEQYFGPGTRLTVT.

The V call is TRBV3-1 (or the pseudogene TRBV3-2), the J call TRBJ1-6; no clear D. V was pared by 5 bases and J by 5 bases, with 10 bases between. This CDR3 contains 14 residues. The germline V gene has CDR1 LGHDT and CDR2 YNNKEL (reference sequence). CDR3 loop: CASSGRADNSPLHF. In nucleotides, the CDR3 is TGTGCCAGCAGCGGACGGGCCGATAATTCACCCCTCCACTTT.

The gene calls are TRBV19 and TRBJ1-5, with 8 nucleotides matching TRBD1. The CDR3 contains 15 residues. Germline V CDR1 and CDR2: LNHDA, SQIVND (reference sequence). Losses at the gene ends were 4 bases for V and 3 bases for J; bases not matched to a gene: 5. The CDR3 loop is CASSTRQGNNQPQHF. DNA of the CDR3: TGTGCCAGTAGTACGCGACAGGGGAACAATCAGCCCCAGCATTTT.

This chain joins TRBV11-2 and TRBJ2-1; D gene ambiguous. Trimming stripped 5 bases from V and 0 bases from J, with 11 bases between. Germline V CDR1 and CDR2: SGHAT, FQNNGV. This CDR3 has 15 amino acids. CDR3 DNA: TGTGCCAGCAGCCTTGGAGTCCGCTCCTACAATGAGCAGTTCTTC. Amino acids: CASSLGVRSYNEQFF.

V and J are TRBV10-3 and TRBJ1-2; tentatively, D is TRBD1 (5 bases). The CDR3 is made up of 12 amino acids. The germline V gene encodes CDR1 ENHRY and CDR2 SYGVKD. Deletions cut 5 bases from V and 8 bases from J, with 12 bases between. CDR3 in amino acids: CAISYGAGGYTF. The CDR3 DNA follows: TGTGCCATCAGTTATGGGGCTGGAGGCTACACCTTC.

The chain uses TRBV5-6 and TRBJ2-7; TRBD2 aligns across 9 bases. Germline V gene lookup returns CDR1 SGHDT and CDR2 YYEEEE. The CDR3 runs to 15 residues. V dropped 0 bases and J dropped 4; count of bases not matched to a gene: 5. The CDR3 is CASSLASGRTYEQYF. The DNA for the CDR3 is TGTGCCAGCAGCTTGGCCAGCGGGAGGACATACGAGCAGTACTTC.

V gene TRBV5-1 combines with J gene TRBJ2-7; D is possibly TRBD2 (6 bases). Trimming took 2 bases from V and 4 from J, leaving 13 bases between them. Germline CDR1 is SGHRS and CDR2 is YFSETQ. The CDR3 extends over 14 amino acids. CDR3 bases: TGCGCCAGCAGCTTTGAGACTAGTAGGTACGAGCAGTACTTC. Translating gives CASSFETSRYEQYF.

The sample holds one count of this clone. The J gene is TRBJ1-2, the V gene TRBV5-1; 8 bases align to TRBD1. V dropped 0 bases and J dropped 3; count of bases not matched to a gene: 7. Germline lookup yields CDR1 SGHRS and CDR2 YFSETQ. This CDR3 is 16 amino acids long. The DNA of the CDR3 is TGCGCCAGCAGCTTGGCGAGGGACAGGCAATACTATGGCTACACCTTC. Translation: CASSLARDRQYYGYTF.

The J gene is TRBJ1-1, the V gene TRBV12-3 or TRBV12-4; TRBD1 is a possible D gene (5 bases). This CDR3 region has 13 residues. Between the trimmed V and J ends, which lost 6 bases and 1 base, there was a span of 9 bases. CDR3 amino acids: CASSPTENTEAFF. CDR3 nucleotide sequence: TGTGCCAGCAGCCCGACAGAGAACACTGAAGCTTTCTTT.

V gene TRBV5-1 combines with J gene TRBJ2-5, with D perhaps given as TRBD1 or TRBD2 (5 bases each). This CDR3 contains 15 residues. Germline CDR1 SGHRS, CDR2 YFSETQ. The V end lost 4 bases, the J end lost 2 bases, and 15 bases lay between the germline ends. CDR3 protein: CASSTSGTQQETQYF. The CDR3 nucleotides read TGCGCCAGCAGCACCTCAGGGACGCAACAAGAGACCCAGTACTTC.

The chain has TRBV19 and TRBJ1-1; 9 bases are shared with TRBD1. The ends lost 6 bases at V and 5 bases at J; junction bases unmatched: 7. The CDR3 spans 14 residues. Germline V gene sequence: CDR1 LNHDA, CDR2 SQIVND (reference sequence). DNA of the CDR3: TGTGCCAGTAGCACCAACAGGGGGCGGACTGAAGCTTTCTTT. It translates to CASSTNRGRTEAFF.

The chain couples TRBV3-1 (or the pseudogene TRBV3-2) to TRBJ1-6, with TRBD1 matching over 9 bases. Germline trimming cut 5 bases from V and 9 bases from J; bases unmatched to any gene: 5. Germline-derived CDR1 and CDR2 are LGHDT and YNNKEL (reference sequence). The CDR3 is made up of 14 amino acids. CDR3 DNA sequence: TGTGCCAGCAGCGCGCGGGACAGGGTTTCACCCCTCCACTTT. Translation gives CASSARDRVSPLHF.

The J gene is TRBJ2-1, the V gene TRBV3-1 (or the pseudogene TRBV3-2), with 7 bases aligning to TRBD2. The CDR3 runs to 12 residues. From germline, CDR1 is LGHDT and CDR2 YNNKEL (reference sequence). The trim removed 4 bases at V and 9 bases at J, leaving 3 bases unmatched. CDR3 region: CASSPPGGEQFF. The CDR3 DNA is TGTGCCAGCAGCCCCCCGGGGGGTGAGCAGTTCTTC.

V is TRBV6-5 and J is TRBJ1-2; D gene ambiguous. Germline assignment: CDR1 MNHEY and CDR2 SVGAGI. The CDR3 totals 16 residues. The V gene lost 0 bases and the J gene lost 0 bases, with 11 bases spanning the gap. The CDR3 coding sequence is TGTGCCAGCAGTTACTCGAGGGCAGGCGCTAACTATGGCTACACCTTC. Its protein is CASSYSRAGANYGYTF.

The chain recombines TRBV27 with TRBJ2-3; possibly TRBD1 for D (6 bases). V lost 1 base to trimming and J lost 4 bases, with 12 bases between them. Germline V gene data show CDR1 as MNHEY and CDR2 as SMNVEV (reference sequence). CDR3 length: 15 amino acids. The CDR3 loop is CASSLLGQKADTQYF. CDR3 nucleotides: TGTGCCAGCAGTTTATTAGGACAGAAGGCAGATACGCAGTATTTT.

The chain links TRBV12-5 to TRBJ1-1, with D unclear. The germline V gene has CDR1 LGHNT and CDR2 FRNRAP. The CDR3 contains 14 residues. V was shortened by 5 bases and J by 2 bases, with 12 bases between the two germline ends. This CDR3 reads CASGLPTRNTEAFF. The CDR3 DNA reads as TGTGCTAGTGGTCTCCCAACACGTAACACTGAAGCTTTCTTT.

In DNA form, the CDR3 reads TGTGCCAGCTCAACTTCCTGGGCGATGAACACTGAAGCTTTCTTT. This codes for CASSTSWAMNTEAFF. The genes are TRBV18 and TRBJ1-1, with D unclear. Germline CDR1 and CDR2: KGHSH and LQKENI. There are 15 residues in the CDR3. Deletions cut 5 bases from V and 0 bases from J, with 13 bases between.